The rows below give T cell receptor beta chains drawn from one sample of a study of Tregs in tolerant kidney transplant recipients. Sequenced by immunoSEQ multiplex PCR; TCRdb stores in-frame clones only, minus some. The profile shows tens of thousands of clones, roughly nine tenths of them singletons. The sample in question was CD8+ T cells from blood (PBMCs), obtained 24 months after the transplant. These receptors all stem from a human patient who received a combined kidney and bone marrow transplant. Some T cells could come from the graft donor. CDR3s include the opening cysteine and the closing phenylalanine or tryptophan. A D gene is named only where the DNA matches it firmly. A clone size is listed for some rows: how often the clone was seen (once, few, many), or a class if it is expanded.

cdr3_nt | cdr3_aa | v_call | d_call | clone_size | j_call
TGTGCCAGCAGCTTACGAGGGAACACTGAAGCTTTCTTT | CASSLRGNTEAFF | TRBV7-3 | . | . | TRBJ1-1
TGTGCCATCAGCTTCAGGGGACTAGTGTCCGCGCAGTACTTC | CAISFRGLVSAQYF | TRBV10-3 | TRBD2 | . | TRBJ2-7
TGTGCCAGCAGCCCCGGACTAGCGGGGGCCGTGAACACCGGGGAGCTGTTTTTT | CASSPGLAGAVNTGELFF | TRBV5-4 | TRBD2 | . | TRBJ2-2
TGCAGCGTTACCGGGACAGGGTCATCATCGGGTGGCTACACCTTC | CSVTGTGSSSGGYTF | TRBV29-1 | TRBD1 | . | TRBJ1-2
TGTGCCAGCAGCGCCGGGACTGTGTATAGAGAGCAGTACTTC | CASSAGTVYREQYF | TRBV13 | . | . | TRBJ2-7
TGTGCCAGCAGCCACGGAGTAGGGCAGTACTTC | CASSHGVGQYF | TRBV5-6 | . | once | TRBJ2-7
TGTGCCAGCAGACCCGGGACAGGACTTTCCCACACCATATATTTT | CASRPGTGLSHTIYF | TRBV6-5 | TRBD1 | . | TRBJ1-3
TGTGCCAGCAGTAGGAGAGCCTTCGGGATAGATACGCAGTATTTT | CASSRRAFGIDTQYF | TRBV28 | . | . | TRBJ2-3
TGTGCCAGCAGCGTAGATCCGAGAGAGCAGGGGAACTACGATAATTCACCCCTCCACTTT | CASSVDPREQGNYDNSPLHF | TRBV9 | . | . | TRBJ1-6
TGTGCCAGCAGCTTAGCCTTGGCACTAGGATCGGGATCCTACGAGCAGTACTTC | CASSLALALGSGSYEQYF | TRBV7-6 | . | few | TRBJ2-7
TGTGCCAGCAGGAACAGAGAGACCCAGTACTTC | CASRNRETQYF | TRBV11-2 | . | . | TRBJ2-5
TGTGCCAGCAGCCAAGCACTAGCGGGTGGAGAGCAGTTCTTC | CASSQALAGGEQFF | TRBV4-2 | TRBD2 | . | TRBJ2-1